This T cell receptor beta chain appears in the sequencing data of a study of beta chain features in type 1 diabetes. This CDR3 comprises 16 residues. TCRB transcripts that were expressed got sequenced, as all of the isolated RNA had been reverse transcribed. The table came from immunoSEQ multiplex PCR; TCRdb's copy has only in-frame clones and leaves some out. The sample lists approximately 340,000 clones; over 13% were seen once. The sample taken for sequencing was naive CD4+ T cells from blood. The J gene is TRBJ2-1, the V gene TRBV21-1; the table's TRBD1 call for D was not verified on the DNA. TRBV21-1 is annotated as a pseudogene. The clonotype was recovered from a woman aged 18-29 years in good health. CDR3 loop: CASSPWGTGLNNEQFF. CDR3 bases: TGTGCCAGCAGCCCCTGGGGGACAGGGCTCAACAATGAGCAGTTCTTC.